This T cell receptor (beta chain) was found in a study of T cell responses to AZD1222 COVID-19 vaccine. Findings and caveats of the study: Among the donors, most were white British and more were female, and clonal diversity was possibly underestimated.

Some clones are missing from TCRdb's copy, which holds only in-frame ones; the method was immunoSEQ multiplex PCR. The table has about 160,000 clones, approximately 94% seen once; the top ten hold roughly 5%. The CDR3 runs 15 residues. Germline values: CDR1 SGHRS, CDR2 YFSETQ. The V and J ends lost 4 bases and 2 bases respectively, with 15 bases between them. Concerning this clone: Its target is not known.

V gene TRBV5-1 combines with J gene TRBJ1-1; a weak D match, TRBD1 (5 bases). Sequenced here: peripheral blood, sampled 28 days after the second AZD1222 dose. This clonotype was obtained from an adult who received the AZD1222 COVID-19 vaccine. For the CDR3, the DNA is TGCGCCAGCAGCCGTCAGGGACGGATCAACACTGAAGCTTTCTTT. Amino acid sequence: CASSRQGRINTEAFF. Based on the CDR3 plus reference TRBV5-1 and TRBJ1-1, the full variable domain is KAGVTQTPRYLIKTRGQQVTLSCSPISGHRSVSWYQQTPGQGLQFLFEYFSETQRNKGNFPGRFSGRQFSNSRSEMNVSTLELGDSALYLCASSRQGRINTEAFFGQGTRLTVV.